What follows describes a single T cell receptor (beta chain). Its antigen has not been determined. It has no much larger one-base neighbor in the sample; base qualities were not kept. In the germline V gene (reference sequence), CDR1 corresponds to SEHNR and CDR2 to FQNEAQ. From cysteine to phenylalanine, the CDR3 is 13 amino acids long. The read is trimmed to its CDR3 DNA, 39 bases read in frame from base 1. The trim is 0 bases for V and 5 bases for J, with a gap of 8 bases between the germline ends. The immunoSEQ Assay, a bias-controlled multiplex PCR, was used to amplify TCRbeta CDR3 regions from genomic DNA. For the original study's pipeline: Within the assay, amplification of reference gene primers was used to estimate how many nucleated cells each sample contained. To quantify the absolute abundance of each unique TCRbeta CDR3 rearrangement, sequence reads were collapsed and filtered. For each sample, productive Simpson clonality was calculated as the square root of Simpson's diversity index over productive rearrangements. The table comes from immuneACCESS by way of TCRdb, which keeps in-frame sequences with V and J called. Part of the clones is missing from these tables; in studies checked, under half for an unresolved V gene and the rest for unknown reasons. That table furnishes V, J and clone size, whereas the DNA furnished D and trimming. This sample gives about 200,000 clones in total; 85% to 90% of them show up just once. Clones ranked in the top ten supply roughly 1.2% of the sample.

This entry comes from a study of blood T cell repertoires in COVID-19 (dated by TCRdb to about 2020). Some background on the complete study: The collaborator samples originated in the United States, Italy and Spain and spanned the acute and convalescent phases of COVID-19. The material from the prospective study consisted of cDNA or gDNA derived from T cells, B-cell-depleted T cells, or PBMCs. Deeply sampled blood TCRbeta repertoires from subjects exposed to, actively infected with, or recovered from COVID-19 were included in the dataset. The repertoires were made available in a free public database intended to serve as a resource for research on the immune response to SARS-CoV-2. The samples were drawn from the first 160 participants of the ongoing ImmuneRACE study and from 950 to 1,500 subjects provided by 6 global collaborators. Sample metadata almost always included a de-identified subject ID, COVID-19 status, age in years and sex. Where available, HLA class I and class II types were taken from metadata supplied by the sample provider and were not determined by assay-based typing.

Summary of the overall study and its limitations: The quantity of clinical and demographic metadata differed by source and by participant and was supplied without curation.

Enrolling through a virtual design, the prospective study's participants ranged in age from roughly 18 to 90 years and lived across approximately 25 United States geographic areas. Cohort assignment in the prospective study relied on participant-reported clinical history from a screening survey and a study questionnaire. Recovered participants in ImmuneRACE Cohort 3 were defined by two consecutive negative NP/OP PCR tests, clearance by a healthcare professional, or resolution of symptoms. In the prospective study, mobile phlebotomists collected whole blood, serum and a nasopharyngeal or oropharyngeal swab from each participant. Additional blood draws and questionnaires over an approximately 2-month period could optionally be provided by prospective study participants. Prospective study blood samples were shipped either frozen or at room temperature before DNA extraction.

The sample was PBMCs or T cells enriched from blood (not recorded which). The clonotype comes from a man aged 30 to 39 who had recovered from COVID-19. The rearranged segments are TRBV7-9 and TRBJ2-7; matching of 6 bases hints at TRBD2 as the D gene. The CDR3 corresponds to CASSLALANEQYF. The bases read TGTGCCAGCAGCTTAGCGCTAGCGAACGAGCAGTACTTC.